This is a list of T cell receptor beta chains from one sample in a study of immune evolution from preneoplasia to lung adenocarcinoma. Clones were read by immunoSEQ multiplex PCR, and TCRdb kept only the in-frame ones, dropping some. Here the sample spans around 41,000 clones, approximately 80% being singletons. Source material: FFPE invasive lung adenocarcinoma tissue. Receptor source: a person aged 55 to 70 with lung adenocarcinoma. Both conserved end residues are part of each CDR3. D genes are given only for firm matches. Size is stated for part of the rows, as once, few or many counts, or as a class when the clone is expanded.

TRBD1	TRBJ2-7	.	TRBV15	CATSWSRTGPNEQYF	TGTGCCACCAGCTGGTCCAGGACAGGGCCCAACGAGCAGTACTTC
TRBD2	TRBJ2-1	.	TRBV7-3	CASSRLAGHSYNEQFF	TGTGCCAGCAGCCGTCTAGCGGGGCACTCCTACAATGAGCAGTTCTTC
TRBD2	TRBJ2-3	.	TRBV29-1	CSVVTSTYPQYF	TGCAGCGTTGTGACTAGCACGTATCCCCAGTATTTT
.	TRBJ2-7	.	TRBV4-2	CASSQTPYEQYF	TGTGCCAGCAGCCAAACGCCTTACGAGCAGTACTTC
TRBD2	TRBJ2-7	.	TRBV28	CASSVGGSYEQYF	TGTGCCAGCTCGGTAGGCGGGAGCTACGAGCAGTACTTC
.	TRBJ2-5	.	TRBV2	CASREIGGAQETQYF	TGTGCCAGCAGGGAGATTGGCGGGGCCCAAGAGACCCAGTACTTC
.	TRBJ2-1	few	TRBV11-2	CASSRGGGSYNEQFF	TGTGCCAGCAGCCGGGGAGGGGGGTCCTACAATGAGCAGTTCTTC
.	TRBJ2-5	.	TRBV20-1	CSAEMGKTQYF	TGCAGTGCCGAGATGGGTAAGACCCAGTACTTC
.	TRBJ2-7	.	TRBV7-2	CASSLAHSTYEQYF	TGTGCCAGCAGCTTAGCGCACAGCACCTACGAGCAGTACTTC
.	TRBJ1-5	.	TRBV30	CAWSTGFQPQHF	TGTGCCTGGAGTACGGGGTTTCAGCCCCAGCATTTT
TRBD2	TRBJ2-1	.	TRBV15	CATSKNSGSSYNEQFF	TGTGCCACCAGCAAAAATAGCGGGAGCTCCTACAATGAGCAGTTCTTC
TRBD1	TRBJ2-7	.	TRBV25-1	CAPRTGEYEQYF	TGTGCGCCCAGGACAGGGGAGTACGAGCAGTACTTC
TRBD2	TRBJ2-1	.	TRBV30	CAWRGSGTRSNEQFF	TGTGCCTGGAGGGGAAGCGGGACGCGGTCAAATGAGCAGTTCTTC
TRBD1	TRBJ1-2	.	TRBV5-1	CASRHGSWDRGPSDGYTF	TGCGCCAGCAGGCACGGATCTTGGGACAGGGGACCTTCGGATGGCTACACCTTC
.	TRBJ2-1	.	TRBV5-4	CASSWERTDNEQFF	TGTGCCAGCAGCTGGGAACGGACAGACAATGAGCAGTTCTTC
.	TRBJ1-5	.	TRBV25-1	CASSEGGQPQHF	TGTGCCAGCAGTGAAGGGGGTCAGCCCCAGCATTTT
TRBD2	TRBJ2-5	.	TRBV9	CASSVGLAEETQYF	TGTGCCAGCAGCGTAGGACTAGCGGAAGAGACCCAGTACTTC
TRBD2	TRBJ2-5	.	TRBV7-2	CASSSSAGPQETQYF	TGTGCCAGCAGCTCATCAGCGGGGCCCCAAGAGACCCAGTACTTC
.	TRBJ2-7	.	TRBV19	CASSIRAGNALEQYF	TGTGCCAGTAGTATTAGGGCAGGCAACGCGTTGGAGCAGTACTTC
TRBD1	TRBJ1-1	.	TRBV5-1	CASSLRQGDTEAFF	TGCGCCAGCAGCTTAAGACAGGGGGATACTGAAGCTTTCTTT
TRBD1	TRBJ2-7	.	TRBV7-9	CASSSGDRYYEQYF	TGTGCCAGCAGCTCCGGGGACAGATACTACGAGCAGTACTTC
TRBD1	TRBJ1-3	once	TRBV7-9	CASSLAVGTGAGNTIYF	TGTGCCAGCAGCTTAGCTGTTGGGACAGGAGCTGGAAACACCATATATTTT
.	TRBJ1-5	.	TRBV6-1	CAIMRDWRGQPQHF	TGTGCCATTATGCGAGATTGGAGGGGGCAGCCCCAGCATTTT
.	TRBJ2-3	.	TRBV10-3	CAISVAGTADTQYF	TGTGCCATCAGTGTGGCAGGGACTGCGGATACGCAGTATTTT
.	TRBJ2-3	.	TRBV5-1	CASSTLEATDTQYF	TGCGCCAGCAGCACCCTAGAAGCCACAGATACGCAGTATTTT
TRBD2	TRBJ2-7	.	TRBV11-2	CASRLAASYEQYF	TGTGCCAGTAGACTAGCGGCTTCCTACGAGCAGTACTTC
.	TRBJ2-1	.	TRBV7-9	CASSLVRVEQFF	TGTGCCAGCAGCTTAGTACGCGTTGAGCAGTTCTTC
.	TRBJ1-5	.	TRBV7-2	CASSPGDGYNQPQHF	TGTGCCAGCAGCCCGGGAGACGGCTACAATCAGCCCCAGCATTTT
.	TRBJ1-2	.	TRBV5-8	CASSYSNYGYTF	TGTGCCAGCAGCTATTCTAACTATGGCTACACCTTC
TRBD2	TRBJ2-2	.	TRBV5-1	CASSLTSGTGELFF	TGCGCCAGCAGCTTGACTAGCGGGACCGGGGAGCTGTTTTTT
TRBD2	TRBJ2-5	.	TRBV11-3	CASSPWTSGGVETQYF	TGTGCCAGCAGCCCCTGGACTAGCGGGGGTGTTGAGACCCAGTACTTC
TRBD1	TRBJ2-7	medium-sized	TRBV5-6	CASSSYGQEQLAYEQYF	TGTGCCAGCAGCTCATATGGACAGGAGCAACTAGCCTACGAGCAGTACTTC
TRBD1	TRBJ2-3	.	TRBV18	CASSPTTGTGYTDTQYF	TGTGCCAGCTCACCGACTACCGGGACAGGGTACACAGATACGCAGTATTTT
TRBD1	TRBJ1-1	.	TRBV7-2	CASSARTGRTEAFF	TGTGCCAGCAGCGCCCGGACAGGGAGGACTGAAGCTTTCTTT
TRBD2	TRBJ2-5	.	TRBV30	CAWSVGGLAGGQETQYF	TGTGCCTGGAGTGTAGGGGGACTAGCGGGAGGGCAAGAGACCCAGTACTTC
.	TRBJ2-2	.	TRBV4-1	CASSQERYTGELFF	TGCGCCAGCAGCCAAGAGAGGTACACCGGGGAGCTGTTTTTT
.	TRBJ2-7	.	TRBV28	CASARGPELYEQYF	TGTGCCAGCGCTAGGGGACCCGAACTCTACGAGCAGTACTTC
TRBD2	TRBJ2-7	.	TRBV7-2	CASSLDGLAGAEQYF	TGTGCCAGCAGCTTAGACGGACTAGCGGGAGCGGAGCAGTACTTC
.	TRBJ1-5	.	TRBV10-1	CASSDSQPQHF	TGCGCCAGCAGTGACAGTCAGCCCCAGCATTTT
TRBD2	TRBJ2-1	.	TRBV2	CASSVSGWSYNEQFF	TGTGCCAGCAGTGTTAGCGGGTGGTCCTACAATGAGCAGTTCTTC
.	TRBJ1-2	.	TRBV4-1	CASSQGQKNYGYTF	TGCGCCAGCAGCCAAGGACAGAAAAACTATGGCTACACCTTC
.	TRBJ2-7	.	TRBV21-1	CASSTGQENEQYF	TGTGCCAGCAGCACCGGACAGGAGAACGAGCAGTACTTC
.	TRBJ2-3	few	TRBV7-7	CASSLKPYTDTQYF	TGTGCCAGCAGCTTAAAGCCCTACACAGATACGCAGTATTTT
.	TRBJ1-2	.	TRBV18	CASSQTGSYGYTF	TGTGCCAGCTCACAAACAGGGTCCTATGGCTACACCTTC
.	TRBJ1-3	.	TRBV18	CATGRKGGNTIYF	TGTGCCACCGGCCGAAAGGGAGGAAACACCATATATTTT
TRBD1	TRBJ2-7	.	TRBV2	CASFRGTGEEQYF	TGTGCCAGCTTTCGCGGGACAGGAGAGGAGCAGTACTTC
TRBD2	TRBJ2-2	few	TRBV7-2	CASSRTSGRGTGELFF	TGTGCCAGCAGCCGTACTAGCGGGAGAGGTACCGGGGAGCTGTTTTTT
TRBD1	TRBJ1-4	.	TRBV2	CASVREGGGNEKLFF	TGTGCCAGCGTCCGAGAAGGAGGGGGCAATGAAAAACTGTTTTTT
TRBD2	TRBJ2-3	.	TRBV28	CASAGGTDTQYF	TGTGCCAGTGCGGGAGGCACAGATACGCAGTATTTT
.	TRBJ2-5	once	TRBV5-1	CASTGNGASQETQYF	TGCGCCAGCACCGGGAATGGGGCGAGCCAAGAGACCCAGTACTTC
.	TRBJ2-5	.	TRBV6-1	CASATAETQETQYF	TGTGCCAGCGCCACAGCGGAGACTCAAGAGACCCAGTACTTC
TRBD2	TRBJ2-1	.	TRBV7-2	CASSRLLAGEGNEQFF	TGTGCCAGCAGCCGCCTCCTAGCGGGAGAAGGGAATGAGCAGTTCTTC
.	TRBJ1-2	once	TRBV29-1	CSVLGGDYGYTF	TGCAGCGTCCTGGGGGGTGACTATGGCTACACCTTC
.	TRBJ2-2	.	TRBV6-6	CASSYMAGTGELFF	TGTGCCAGCAGTTACATGGCGGGAACTGGGGAGCTGTTTTTT
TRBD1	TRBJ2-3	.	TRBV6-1	CASSESNVRAGGRDTQYF	TGTGCCAGCAGTGAAAGTAATGTAAGGGCAGGGGGACGGGATACGCAGTATTTT
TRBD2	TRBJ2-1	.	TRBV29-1	CSVDREGLGEQFF	TGCAGCGTTGACCGGGAGGGACTGGGGGAGCAGTTCTTC
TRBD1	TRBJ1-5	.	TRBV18	CASSPSQQGASQPQHF	TGTGCCAGCTCACCAAGCCAACAGGGGGCCAGCCAGCCCCAGCATTTT
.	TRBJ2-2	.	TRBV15	CATSRDRTGELFF	TGTGCCACCAGCAGAGATCGTACCGGGGAGCTGTTTTTT
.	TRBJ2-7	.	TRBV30	CAWKREDGEQYF	TGTGCCTGGAAAAGGGAAGATGGTGAGCAGTACTTC
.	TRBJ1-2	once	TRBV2	CASPGNFSVYGYTF	TGTGCCAGCCCAGGAAATTTCAGTGTCTATGGCTACACCTTC